This paragraph reports one T cell receptor beta chain. This sample is drawn from a study of CD8 T cells in Susac syndrome. Random hexamers were used to reverse transcribe 0.5 to 1 ug of RNA. The TCR beta CDR3 was amplified by immunoSEQ multiplex PCR across 54 Vbeta, 13 Jbeta. TCRdb re-called the immunoSEQ multiplex PCR reads with MiXCR, one entry per CDR3 protein. This sample carries some 190,000 distinct CDR3 sequences, around 96% of them seen once, and the ten largest clones take 0.1%. TCR beta sequencing covered blood CD8+ and CD4+ T cells. Healthy donors matched for age and sex were used as controls. The specimen was CD4+ T cells from PBMCs. This receptor was obtained from a human donor in good health.

The CDR3 region is CASSWDPGQRSYEQYF. Here the CDR3 DNA reads TGTGCCAGCAGCTGGGACCCGGGACAGCGCTCCTACGAGCAGTACTTC. This chain connects TRBV7-2 to TRBJ2-7; TRBD1 agrees at 7 bases. The trim removed 4 bases at V and 0 bases at J, leaving 9 bases unmatched. The CDR3 runs to 16 residues. Germline values: CDR1 SGHTA, CDR2 FQGNSA.